One sample yielded the 30 T cell receptor beta chains listed below, sequenced in a study of blood T cell repertoires in COVID-19. Data came from immunoSEQ multiplex PCR; TCRdb stores just in-frame clones and leaves some out. The sample lists under 400,000 clones; more than 75% were seen once. The sequenced sample was peripheral blood. These receptors came from a woman in her thirties with COVID-19, enrolled during active disease.

The V and J genes are TRBV5-1 and TRBJ2-1, with 7 nucleotides matching TRBD2. V was clipped by 1 base and J by 6 bases; unmatched bases: 7. This CDR3 contains 15 residues. CDR1 and CDR2 (germline): SGHRS, YFSETQ. The CDR3 nucleotides read TGCGCCAGCAGCTTGAGACTAGCCGGTAGCAATGAGCAGTTCTTC. Its translation: CASSLRLAGSNEQFF. Variable domain in full (rest from reference TRBV5-1 and TRBJ2-1): KAGVTQTPRYLIKTRGQQVTLSCSPISGHRSVSWYQQTPGQGLQFLFEYFSETQRNKGNFPGRFSGRQFSNSRSEMNVSTLELGDSALYLCASSLRLAGSNEQFFGPGTRLTVL.

The V and J genes are TRBV6-5 and TRBJ2-7, with 13 bases aligning to TRBD2. Germline trimming cut 5 bases from V and 2 bases from J; bases unmatched to any gene: 3. The germline CDR1 and CDR2 sequences are MNHEY and SVGAGI. The CDR3 contains 15 residues. CDR3 in DNA: TGTGCCAGCAGTAGGGGGACTAGCGGGACCTACGAGCAGTACTTC. The encoded protein is CASSRGTSGTYEQYF.

This chain joins TRBV4-1 and TRBJ2-2, with TRBD2 matching 10 bases. The CDR3 runs to 19 residues. V shed 4 bases, J shed 1 base, and the junction held 12 bases outside the gene matches. Germline assignment: CDR1 MGHRA and CDR2 YSYEKL. DNA of the CDR3: TGCGCCAGCAGCCGATCTACCCCCTGGACTAGCGGGAACACCGGGGAGCTGTTTTTT. Protein product: CASSRSTPWTSGNTGELFF.

This clone was counted between two and nine times. CDR3 nucleotide sequence: TGTGCCAGCAGCCTGGACAGGGGCGAGCCCCTCCACTTT. As protein: CASSLDRGEPLHF. The rearrangement links TRBV4-2 to TRBJ1-6; 9 bases fit TRBD1. V dropped 4 bases and J dropped 13; count of bases not matched to a gene: 5. CDR1 is LGHNA, CDR2 YNFKEQ, per germline. The CDR3 covers 13 residues.

The rearrangement joins TRBV15 to TRBJ2-7; D is possibly TRBD2 (7 bases). CDR1 is LNHNV and CDR2 is YYDKDF in the germline V gene (reference sequence). V lost 1 base and J 6 bases, leaving 13 bases between the germline ends. The CDR3 has 14 residues. CDR3 protein: CATSRAWRGGEQYF. For the CDR3, the DNA is TGTGCCACCAGCAGAGCGTGGAGGGGGGGCGAGCAGTACTTC.

The rearrangement links TRBV4-3 to TRBJ2-5; 8 nucleotides match TRBD2. Germline CDR1 is LGHNA and CDR2 is YSLEER. The CDR3 consists of 15 residues. V dropped 1 base and J dropped 4; count of bases not matched to a gene: 5. This chain's CDR3 is CASSQAGGFLETQYF. In DNA form, the CDR3 reads TGCGCCAGCAGCCAAGCGGGGGGGTTCTTAGAGACCCAGTACTTC.

The chain joins TRBV25-1 to TRBJ2-3; tentative D call: TRBD2 (5 bases). CDR3 length: 16 amino acids. Trimming took off 2 bases at V and 3 bases at J, with 15 bases between the two ends. Per germline, CDR1 MGHDK and CDR2 SYGVNS. CDR3 sequence reads: CASSEVGGGWTDTQYF. CDR3 nucleotides: TGTGCCAGCAGTGAAGTGGGCGGCGGGTGGACAGATACGCAGTATTTT.

This clone was counted only a few times. V gene TRBV29-1 combines with J gene TRBJ1-2, with 10 nucleotides matching TRBD1. Germline lookup yields CDR1 SQVTM and CDR2 ANQGSEA. This CDR3 has 12 residues. Trimming cost V 6 bases and J 4 bases; bases outside gene matches: 2. In nucleotides, the CDR3 is TGCAGCGTCCGGACAGGGGGCTATGGCTACACCTTC. Protein: CSVRTGGYGYTF.

The V gene is TRBV3-1 (or the pseudogene TRBV3-2), the J gene TRBJ2-1; no clear D gene. Trimming cost V 4 bases and J 4 bases, with 11 bases left between them. The CDR3 covers 14 residues. The germline V gene has CDR1 LGHDT and CDR2 YNNKEL (reference sequence). This chain's CDR3 is CASSPSRSYNEQFF. The CDR3 DNA reads TGTGCCAGCAGCCCCAGTCGGAGTTACAATGAGCAGTTCTTC.

The chain is built from TRBV21-1 and TRBJ2-7; the table's TRBD2 call for D was not verified on the DNA. TRBV21-1 is a documented pseudogene. This CDR3 spans 16 amino acids. CDR3 DNA sequence: TGTGCCAGCAGCAAAGTAAACCGGGGTCAACACTACGAGCAGTACTTC. Translation: CASSKVNRGQHYEQYF.

V usage is TRBV30 and J usage is TRBJ2-3; D possibly corresponds to TRBD2 (5 bases). Germline V gives CDR1 GTSNPN, CDR2 SVGIG (reference sequence). Deletions cut 7 bases from V and 2 bases from J, with 13 bases between. This CDR3 region has 13 residues. Written as DNA, the CDR3 is TGTGCCTACATAAGCGGCTCCACAGATACGCAGTATTTT. The encoded protein is CAYISGSTDTQYF.

Points on this clone: Distinct nucleotide sequences in the sample also encode this CDR3. The rearrangement uses TRBV5-1 and TRBJ1-3, with D perhaps matching TRBD1 (5 bases). Per the germline V gene, CDR1 is SGHRS and CDR2 is YFSETQ. Trimming took 4 bases from V and 1 from J, leaving 9 bases between them. CDR3 length: 14 residues. The CDR3 loop is CASSLQGSGNTIYF. The CDR3 DNA sequence: TGCGCCAGCAGCCTGCAGGGATCTGGAAACACCATATATTTT.

The gene calls are TRBV30 and TRBJ1-2; 9 positions match TRBD1. The trim removed 2 bases at V and 5 bases at J, leaving 9 bases unmatched. The germline V gene encodes CDR1 GTSNPN and CDR2 SVGIG (reference sequence). The CDR3 loop spans 15 amino acids. The DNA of the CDR3 is TGTGCCTGGAGTCCCCTTGGACAGGGGATGTATGGCTACACCTTC. Its protein product is CAWSPLGQGMYGYTF.

V is TRBV5-1 and J is TRBJ2-4; 10 bases are a match to TRBD2. CDR1 is SGHRS and CDR2 is YFSETQ in the germline V gene. This CDR3 contains 16 residues. V was pared by 4 bases and J by 9 bases, with 13 bases of the junction left unmatched. CDR3 sequence (DNA): TGCGCCAGCAGCCCCCAAGAGAGCGGGAGGGCCGCCATTCAGTACTTC. This gives the protein CASSPQESGRAAIQYF.

Only one count was recorded for this clone. The genes are TRBV5-1 and TRBJ2-2; the D gene is possibly TRBD2 (7 bases). The CDR3 covers 16 residues. Germline loops: CDR1 SGHRS, CDR2 YFSETQ. V lost 1 base and J lost 2, with 12 bases in between. CDR3 amino acids: CASSLSGGTNTGELFF. CDR3 coding DNA: TGCGCCAGCAGCTTGTCGGGGGGCACTAACACCGGGGAGCTGTTTTTT.

The chain links TRBV30 to TRBJ2-5, with 7 bases matching TRBD2. J gave up 4 bases and V 2 bases, and 7 bases lay outside the gene matches. Germline CDR1 and CDR2: GTSNPN and SVGIG (reference sequence). The CDR3 contains 14 residues. CDR3 DNA: TGTGCCTGGAGTCTCGGGAGGACCGGAGAGACCCAGTACTTC. It yields the protein CAWSLGRTGETQYF.

The chain links TRBV12-3 or TRBV12-4 to TRBJ2-3; 8 positions match TRBD1. V lost 6 bases, J lost 7 bases, and 6 bases stayed unmatched. The CDR3 is 13 residues long. The CDR3 nucleotides are TGTGCCAGCAGGCCCACAGGGGGATATACGCAGTATTTT. Its protein product is CASRPTGGYTQYF.

The J gene is TRBJ1-1, the V gene TRBV5-4; 8 positions match TRBD1. The V gene's germline CDR1 is SGHNT and CDR2 YYREEE (reference sequence). The CDR3 is made up of 15 amino acids. The junction had 4 bases not matched to a gene; V was cut back by 0 bases and J by 3 bases. CDR3 DNA: TGTGCCAGCAGCTTGGAAGGACAGGGTTACACTGAAGCTTTCTTT. Amino acids: CASSLEGQGYTEAFF.

This chain uses TRBV7-9 with TRBJ2-2; D unclear. The CDR3 runs 14 residues. Germline-derived CDR1 and CDR2 are SEHNR and FQNEAQ (reference sequence). V shed 0 bases and J shed 13 bases, with 15 bases lying between them. CDR3 nucleotides: TGTGCCAGCAGCTTAGCGAGTAGAGGCTTAAGGCTGTTTTTT. It codes for CASSLASRGLRLFF.

The rearrangement links TRBV4-3 to TRBJ1-3; 11 bases match TRBD1. CDR1 and CDR2 (germline): LGHNA, YSLEER. This CDR3 is built from 16 residues. The ends lost 3 bases at V and 2 bases at J; junction bases unmatched: 3. The CDR3 DNA sequence: TGCGCCAGCAGCCAGAGGGACAGGGGGACTGGAAACACCATATATTTT. It yields the protein CASSQRDRGTGNTIYF.

The rearrangement uses TRBV5-1 and TRBJ1-2, with D possibly TRBD1 on 6 matching bases. Germline CDR1 reads SGHRS; CDR2 reads YFSETQ. The CDR3 spans 14 residues. The V end was cut by 0 bases, the J end by 5 bases, with 11 bases between. The CDR3 protein is CASSLGDNFYGYTF. The CDR3, as DNA: TGCGCCAGCAGCTTGGGGGACAACTTTTATGGCTACACCTTC.

The chain joins TRBV5-1 to TRBJ1-5; 7 bases map to TRBD1. CDR1 SGHRS and CDR2 YFSETQ come from the germline V gene. The CDR3 covers 14 residues. V shed 4 bases, J shed 7 bases, and the junction held 8 bases outside the gene matches. CDR3 DNA: TGCGCCAGCAGCACGACAGGGACGGGGCAGCCCCAGCATTTT. It is translated as CASSTTGTGQPQHF.

The CDR3 is CASSRPQGRSSYEQYF. DNA for the CDR3: TGTGCCAGCAGCCGCCCACAGGGGAGAAGCTCCTACGAGCAGTACTTC. The genes are TRBV3-1 (or the pseudogene TRBV3-2) and TRBJ2-7; 7 nucleotides align to TRBD1. This CDR3 contains 16 residues. Germline assignment: CDR1 LGHDT and CDR2 YNNKEL (reference sequence). Trimming at V came to 4 bases and at J to 0 bases, leaving 9 bases not matched to a gene.

The chain links TRBV11-2 to TRBJ1-1; 7 bases agree with TRBD1. The CDR3 contains 12 residues. V lost 5 bases and J lost 10; bases outside the gene matches: 7. CDR1 SGHAT and CDR2 FQNNGV come from the germline V gene. The CDR3 spells CASSPTGNRAFF. CDR3 nucleotides: TGTGCCAGCAGCCCGACAGGGAATAGAGCTTTCTTT.

The chain has TRBV7-3 and TRBJ2-3; 7 positions agree with TRBD1. Trimming at V came to 1 base and at J to 2 bases, leaving 3 bases not matched to a gene. This CDR3 is built from 15 residues. The germline V gene encodes CDR1 SGHTA and CDR2 FQGTGA. CDR3 coding DNA: TGTGCCAGCAGCTTAATGGGACAGCCCACAGATACGCAGTATTTT. This translates into CASSLMGQPTDTQYF.

This chain links TRBV19 with TRBJ2-7; D call uncertain. V was clipped by 6 bases and J by 6 bases, with 12 bases between them. This CDR3 region has 12 residues. Germline V lookup: CDR1 LNHDA, CDR2 SQIVND (reference sequence). The CDR3 DNA reads as TGTGCCAGTAGGGGCCCCGGCCCCGAGCAGTACTTC. Translating gives CASRGPGPEQYF.

The chain recombines TRBV30 with TRBJ1-2; D gene uncertain. V was clipped by 6 bases and J by 4 bases, with 6 bases between them. The CDR3 covers 10 residues. CDR1 and CDR2 from the germline V gene are GTSNPN and SVGIG (reference sequence). CDR3 sequence: CACLIYGYTF. In DNA, the CDR3 is TGTGCCTGCCTTATCTATGGCTACACCTTC. Together with reference TRBV30 and TRBJ1-2, the CDR3 gives the full variable domain: SQTIHQWPATLVQPVGSPLSLECTVEGTSNPNLYWYRQAAGRGLQLLFYSVGIGQISSEVPQNLSASRPQDRQFILSSKKLLLSDSGFYLCACLIYGYTFGSGTRLTVV.

The table lists this clone with a count of one. This chain links TRBV7-9 with TRBJ1-1; D unresolved. V lost 2 bases and J lost 7, with 14 bases in between. Per the germline V gene, CDR1 is SEHNR and CDR2 is FQNEAQ (reference sequence). The CDR3 is 14 residues long. The CDR3 DNA follows: TGTGCCAGCAGCTTACTTGGAGGGAATAGTGAAGCTTTCTTT. This codes for CASSLLGGNSEAFF.

The CDR3 DNA reads TGCAGTGGTAGTGGGGGGCGTACCGGGGAGCTGTTTTTT. This translates into CSGSGGRTGELFF. The chain carries TRBV20-1 and TRBJ2-2; D may match TRBD1 or TRBD2 (6 bases each). The CDR3 is made up of 13 amino acids. Germline CDR1 reads DFQATT; CDR2 reads SNEGSKA (reference sequence). V lost 7 bases and J lost 5, with 14 bases in between.

The chain joins TRBV7-9 to TRBJ2-1; 8 bases are a match to TRBD2. This CDR3 contains 17 residues. Germline trimming cut 4 bases from V and 2 bases from J; bases unmatched to any gene: 10. Germline V gene sequence: CDR1 SEHNR, CDR2 FQNEAQ (reference sequence). The CDR3 bases are TGTGCCAGCAGCTATCCCACTAGCGGCCCGACCTACAATGAGCAGTTCTTC. Residues: CASSYPTSGPTYNEQFF.